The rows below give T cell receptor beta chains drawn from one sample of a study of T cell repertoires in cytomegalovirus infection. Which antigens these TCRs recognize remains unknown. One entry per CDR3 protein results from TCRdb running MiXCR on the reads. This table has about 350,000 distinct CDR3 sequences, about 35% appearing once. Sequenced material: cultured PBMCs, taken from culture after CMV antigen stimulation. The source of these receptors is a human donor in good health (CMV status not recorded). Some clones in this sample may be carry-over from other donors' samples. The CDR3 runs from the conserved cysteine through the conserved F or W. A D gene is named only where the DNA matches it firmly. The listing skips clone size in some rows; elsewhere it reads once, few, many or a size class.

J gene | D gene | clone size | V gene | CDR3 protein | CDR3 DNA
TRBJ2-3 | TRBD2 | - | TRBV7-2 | CAGSWRGARLARAGTDTQYF | TGTGCCGGCAGCTGGAGGGGTGCGAGACTAGCGCGAGCGGGGACAGATACGCAGTATTTT
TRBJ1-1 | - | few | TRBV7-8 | CASSLVSRPEAFF | TGTGCCAGCAGCTTAGTCTCCAGGCCTGAAGCTTTCTTT
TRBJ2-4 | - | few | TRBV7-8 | CASSLARTRGAKNIQYF | TGTGCCAGCAGCTTAGCTAGGACTAGGGGGGCCAAAAACATTCAGTACTTC
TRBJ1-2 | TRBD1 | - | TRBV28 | CASSGTGGSYGYTF | TGTGCCAGCAGTGGAACAGGGGGTAGCTATGGCTACACCTTC
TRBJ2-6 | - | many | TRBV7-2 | CASSLGEASGANVLTF | TGTGCCAGCAGCTTAGGGGAGGCCTCTGGGGCCAACGTCCTGACTTTC
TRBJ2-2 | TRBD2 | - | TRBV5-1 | CASSPRTSGSINTGELFF | TGCGCCAGCAGCCCTAGGACTAGCGGGAGCATCAACACCGGGGAGCTGTTTTTT
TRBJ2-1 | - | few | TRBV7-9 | CASSPWGGGDNEQFF | TGTGCCAGCAGCCCGTGGGGCGGAGGGGACAATGAGCAGTTCTTC
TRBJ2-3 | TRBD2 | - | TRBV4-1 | CASSLPSGNTDTQYF | TGCGCCAGCAGCCTACCTAGCGGGAACACAGATACGCAGTATTTT
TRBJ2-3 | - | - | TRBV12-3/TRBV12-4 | CASSPQQTSLGPDTQYF | TGTGCCAGCAGTCCTCAACAGACTAGTCTGGGGCCAGATACGCAGTATTTT
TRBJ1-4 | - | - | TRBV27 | CASSLYGRLGELFF | TGTGCCAGCAGTTTGTACGGGCGTCTCGGGGAACTGTTTTTT
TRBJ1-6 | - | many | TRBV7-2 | CASSLESDSPLHF | TGTGCCAGCAGCCTAGAGAGCGATTCACCCCTCCACTTT
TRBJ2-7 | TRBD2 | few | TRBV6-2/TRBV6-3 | CASSYPYSGTRSSYEQYF | TGTGCCAGCAGTTACCCCTACTCCGGGACTAGGAGCTCCTACGAGCAGTACTTC
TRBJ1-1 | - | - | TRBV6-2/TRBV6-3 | CASSYSSVGSAMNTEAFF | TGTGCCAGCAGTTACTCGTCAGTGGGTTCGGCGATGAACACTGAAGCTTTCTTT
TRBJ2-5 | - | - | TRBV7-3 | CASSLRGTLGETQYF | TGTGCCAGCAGCTTAAGAGGGACCCTCGGGGAGACCCAGTACTTC
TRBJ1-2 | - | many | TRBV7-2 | CASSLGSGVGGYTF | TGTGCCAGCAGCTTAGGGTCTGGGGTAGGAGGCTACACCTTC
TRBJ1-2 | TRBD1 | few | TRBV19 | CATRTGGRNYGYTF | TGTGCCACAAGGACAGGGGGCAGGAACTATGGCTACACCTTC
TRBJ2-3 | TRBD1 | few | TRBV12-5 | CASGLAIQGATDTQYF | TGTGCTAGTGGTTTGGCCATACAGGGGGCGACAGATACGCAGTATTTT
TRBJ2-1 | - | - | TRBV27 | CASSRSMSSYNEQFF | TGTGCCAGCAGTCGATCCATGAGCTCCTACAATGAGCAGTTCTTC
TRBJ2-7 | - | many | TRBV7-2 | CASSLGVGYEQYF | TGTGCCAGCAGCTTAGGGGTAGGCTACGAGCAGTACTTC
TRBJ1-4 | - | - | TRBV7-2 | CASSLAFRLGGGNEKLFF | TGTGCCAGCAGCTTAGCTTTCCGGTTGGGTGGCGGTAATGAAAAACTGTTTTTT
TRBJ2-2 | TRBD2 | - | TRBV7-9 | CASSSSGRRSGELFF | TGTGCCAGCAGCTCTAGCGGGAGACGGAGCGGGGAGCTGTTTTTT
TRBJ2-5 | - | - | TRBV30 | CAWSVTGIQETQYF | TGTGCCTGGAGTGTAACAGGCATCCAAGAGACCCAGTACTTC
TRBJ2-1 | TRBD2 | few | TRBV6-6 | CASSGLAGHNEQFF | TGTGCCAGCAGTGGGCTAGCGGGACACAATGAGCAGTTCTTC
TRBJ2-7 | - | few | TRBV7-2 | CASSYERVFSYEQYF | TGTGCCAGCAGTTACGAGCGGGTGTTTTCCTACGAGCAGTACTTC
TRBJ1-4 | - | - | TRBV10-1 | CASGWPDATNEKLFF | TGCGCCAGCGGGTGGCCCGACGCAACTAATGAAAAACTGTTTTTT
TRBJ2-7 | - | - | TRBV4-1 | CASSQDLWSLGKQYF | TGCGCCAGCAGCCAAGATTTGTGGTCCTTAGGTAAGCAGTACTTC
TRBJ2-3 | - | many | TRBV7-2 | CASSPTFIRTDTQYF | TGTGCCAGCAGCCCCACCTTTATCCGCACAGATACGCAGTATTTT
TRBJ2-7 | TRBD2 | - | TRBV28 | CASSLYPTPSNLREGNEQYF | TGTGCCAGCAGTTTATACCCCACACCGTCCAACCTCAGGGAGGGCAACGAGCAGTACTTC
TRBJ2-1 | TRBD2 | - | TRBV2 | CASRDLGTSGTNEQFF | TGTGCCAGCAGGGATCTAGGTACTAGCGGGACCAATGAGCAGTTCTTC
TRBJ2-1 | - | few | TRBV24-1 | CATSDFGMDEQFF | TGTGCCACCAGTGATTTTGGGATGGATGAGCAGTTCTTC
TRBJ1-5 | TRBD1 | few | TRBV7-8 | CASGDRVRQPQHF | TGTGCCAGCGGGGACAGGGTACGGCAGCCCCAGCATTTT
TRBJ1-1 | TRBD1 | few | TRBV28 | CASSLGTGRLEAFF | TGTGCCAGCAGTTTAGGGACAGGGAGACTTGAAGCTTTCTTT
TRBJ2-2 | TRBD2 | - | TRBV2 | CASSEPSGSLSTGELFF | TGTGCCAGCAGTGAACCTAGCGGGAGTCTTTCCACCGGGGAGCTGTTTTTT
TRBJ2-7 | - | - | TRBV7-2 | CASSLRTAGNSYEQYF | TGTGCCAGCAGCTTACGGACAGCCGGTAACTCCTACGAGCAGTACTTC
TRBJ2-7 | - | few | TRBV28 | CASRRVRLTSYEQYF | TGTGCCAGCAGACGCGTTAGGCTGACCTCCTACGAGCAGTACTTC
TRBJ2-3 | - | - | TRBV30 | CAWCRRGSDTQYF | TGTGCCTGGTGTCGAAGGGGGTCAGATACGCAGTATTTT
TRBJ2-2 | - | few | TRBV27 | CASSLRPLGELFF | TGTGCCAGCAGTCTGAGACCCCTCGGGGAGCTGTTTTTT
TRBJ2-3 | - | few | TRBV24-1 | CASQGLQADTQYF | TGTGCCTCCCAAGGGCTCCAAGCGGATACGCAGTATTTT
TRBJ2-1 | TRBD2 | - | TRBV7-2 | CASSSRLAGNHNEQFF | TGTGCCAGCAGCTCAAGACTAGCGGGAAATCACAATGAGCAGTTCTTC
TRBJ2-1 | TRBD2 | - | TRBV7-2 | CASSFEPGLAGDNEQFF | TGTGCCAGCAGCTTCGAACCCGGACTAGCGGGAGACAATGAGCAGTTCTTC
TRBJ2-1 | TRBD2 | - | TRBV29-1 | CSVATSGRGYNEQFF | TGCAGCGTAGCCACTAGCGGGAGGGGCTACAATGAGCAGTTCTTC
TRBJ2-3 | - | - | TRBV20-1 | CSARPQPGDTQYF | TGCAGTGCTAGACCACAACCGGGGGATACGCAGTATTTT
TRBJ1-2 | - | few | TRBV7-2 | CASSLDPRLYGYTF | TGTGCCAGCAGCTTAGATCCCAGGCTCTATGGCTACACCTTC
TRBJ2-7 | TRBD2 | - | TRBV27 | CASSPTPGGYEQYF | TGTGCCAGCAGCCCAACCCCCGGGGGGTACGAGCAGTACTTC
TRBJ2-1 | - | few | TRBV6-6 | CASSDRLYNEQFF | TGTGCCAGCAGCGACAGACTCTACAATGAGCAGTTCTTC
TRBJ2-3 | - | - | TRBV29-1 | CSAVTGGTDTQYF | TGCAGCGCCGTGACTGGCGGCACAGATACGCAGTATTTT
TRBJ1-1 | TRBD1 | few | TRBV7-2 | CASRERDRWTEAFF | TGTGCCAGCAGGGAAAGGGACAGATGGACTGAAGCTTTCTTT
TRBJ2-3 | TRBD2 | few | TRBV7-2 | CASSLAASGSTDTQYF | TGTGCCAGCAGCTTAGCGGCTAGCGGGAGCACAGATACGCAGTATTTT
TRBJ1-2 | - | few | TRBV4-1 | CASSQDPYSFRQATYGYTF | TGCGCCAGCAGCCAAGATCCTTATAGTTTCCGTCAGGCTACCTATGGCTACACCTTC
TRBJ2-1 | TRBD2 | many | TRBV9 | CASSPRAGGAASYNEQFF | TGTGCCAGCAGCCCTAGAGCGGGAGGTGCCGCTTCCTACAATGAGCAGTTCTTC
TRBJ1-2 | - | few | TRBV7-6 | CASSFGAGGYTF | TGTGCCAGCAGCTTCGGAGCGGGGGGCTACACCTTC
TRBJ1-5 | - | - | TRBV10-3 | CAISKGAGQPQHF | TGTGCCATCAGTAAAGGGGCCGGTCAGCCCCAGCATTTT
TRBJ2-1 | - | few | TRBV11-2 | CASRSGVSNYNEQFF | TGTGCCAGCAGGTCAGGGGTGTCTAACTACAATGAGCAGTTCTTC
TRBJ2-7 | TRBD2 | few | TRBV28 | CASIIGGGTSGEQYF | TGTGCCAGCATCATCGGGGGGGGAACTTCGGGGGAGCAGTACTTC
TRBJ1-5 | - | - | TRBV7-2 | CASSLFGGRNNQPQHF | TGTGCCAGCAGCTTATTTGGAGGACGGAACAATCAGCCCCAGCATTTT